This TCR beta chain derives from a study of T cells in severe cutaneous drug reactions. Study results and limitations: One public TCRbeta CDR3 appeared in all seven blister samples, averaging about 15%.

Libraries were made by iRepertoire multiplex PCR with TCR subtype-specific primers for bulk and single-cell sequencing. No DNA is given; TCRdb re-called the multiplex PCR reads and lists each CDR3 protein once. The sample has approximately 20,000 distinct CDR3 sequences. The CDR3 covers 13 residues. CDR1 is LNHDA, CDR2 SQIVND, per germline (reference sequence). With respect to this clonotype: Its specificity is unknown.

The patients sequenced had a carbamazepine-induced Stevens-Johnson syndrome or toxic epidermal necrolysis reaction. Sequencing input: PBMCs. The V and J genes are TRBV19 and TRBJ2-4; without DNA, the TCRdb call of TRBD1 cannot be checked. The receptor was isolated from a human donor with toxic epidermal necrolysis, a severe cutaneous drug reaction. This CDR3 is CASSWGDGGIQYF.